This TCR beta chain stems from a study of blood T cell repertoires in COVID-19. There are 13 residues in the CDR3. The V gene lost 5 bases and the J gene lost 7 bases, with 14 bases spanning the gap. Germline V gene sequence: CDR1 LGHDT, CDR2 YNNKEL (reference sequence). TCRdb's copy holds only in-frame clones and misses some; the assay was immunoSEQ multiplex PCR. The repertoire holds a few hundred thousand clones, with over 75% as singletons. The chain combines TRBV3-1 (or the pseudogene TRBV3-2) with TRBJ1-2; D uncertain. Sequenced: PBMCs or T cells enriched from blood (not recorded which). The TCR sequence derives from a man aged 30 to 39 with acute COVID-19. The CDR3 DNA sequence: TGTGCCAGCAGCTCCCGGGGATGGTCTGGCTACACCTTC. Amino acid sequence: CASSSRGWSGYTF.